The entry below describes one T cell receptor beta chain. The entry originates in a study of cytomegalovirus exposure and HLA in healthy donors. Repertoires were generated with immunoSEQ multiplex PCR, while TCRdb's copy carries only in-frame clones and drops some. Here the sample spans 65,000 to 85,000 clones, 85% to 95% being singletons. The CDR3 runs to 16 residues. CDR1 SEHNR and CDR2 FQNEAQ come from the germline V gene (reference sequence). The V segment lost 5 bases and the J segment 6 bases; nucleotides outside the gene matches: 8. The receptor's source is a woman aged 18-30 years in good health and CMV-seronegative. The V call is TRBV7-9, the J call TRBJ2-7; 15 bases are shared with TRBD2. What was sequenced was PBMCs. CDR3 in DNA: TGTGCCAGCAGCAGGACTAGCGGGAGGGCCCTAGGCGAGCAGTACTTC. Translation: CASSRTSGRALGEQYF. The full variable domain, its missing parts supplied by reference TRBV7-9 and TRBJ2-7, is DTGVSQNPRHKITKRGQNVTFRCDPISEHNRLYWYRQTLGQGPEFLTYFQNEAQLEKSRLLSDRFSAERPKGSFSTLEIQRTEQGDSAMYLCASSRTSGRALGEQYFGPGTRLTVT.